This entry lists 8 T cell receptor beta chains sequenced from one sample in a study of a mutant IDH1 vaccine in newly diagnosed glioma. The sample's time point: week 5, during vaccination. One vaccine dose held 300 ug of mutant IDH1 20-mer peptide and came with topical imiquimod. These receptors have no identified antigens. Here immunoSEQ multiplex PCR was the method, and the copy in TCRdb shows in-frame clones only, minus some. Here the sample spans under 70,000 clones, about 80% being singletons. Here the sequenced sample was PBMCs, taken from a glioma patient whose treatment included an IDH1 peptide vaccine. The receptors were sampled from a man aged 25-45 years with glioma.

The DNA of the CDR3 is TGTGCCAGCAGTGAAGGCCCCGGCACAGATACGCAGTATTTT. Translation gives CASSEGPGTDTQYF. The chain is built from TRBV6-1 and TRBJ2-3; D is ambiguous. Per germline, CDR1 MNHNS and CDR2 SASEGT. The CDR3 totals 14 residues. V was shortened by 1 base and J by 1 base, with 6 bases between the two germline ends.

The V gene is TRBV4-1, the J gene TRBJ2-3, with TRBD2 matching 9 bases. This CDR3 is 16 amino acids long. CDR1 and CDR2 (germline): MGHRA, YSYEKL. The trim removed 2 bases at V and 0 bases at J, leaving 3 bases unmatched. CDR3 protein: CASSQLGLASTDTQYF. CDR3 bases: TGCGCCAGCAGCCAATTAGGACTAGCGAGCACAGATACGCAGTATTTT.

This clone was recorded only once. V gene TRBV6-1 combines with J gene TRBJ2-1; a possible D gene is TRBD2 (7 bases). V was clipped by 0 bases and J by 7 bases, with 13 bases between them. Germline V gene sequence: CDR1 MNHNS, CDR2 SASEGT. The CDR3 runs 15 residues. The CDR3 bases are TGTGCCAGCAGTGAAGCGAAGGGGGGGGCAAATGAGCAGTTCTTC. It encodes CASSEAKGGANEQFF.

The chain combines TRBV6-5 with TRBJ1-6, with 10 bases that match TRBD1. This CDR3 has 16 amino acids. V shed 2 bases, J shed 10 bases, and the junction held 8 bases outside the gene matches. From germline, CDR1 is MNHEY and CDR2 SVGAGI. CDR3 residues: CASSYGTGALWSPLHF. CDR3 coding DNA: TGTGCCAGCAGTTACGGGACAGGGGCCCTTTGGTCACCCCTCCACTTT.

For the CDR3, the DNA is TGTGCCAGCAGTTCCTTCGACGGGGTCGGTTCACCCCTCCACTTT. This codes for CASSSFDGVGSPLHF. The chain joins TRBV6-5 to TRBJ1-6; no definite D call. The V and J ends lost 4 bases and 9 bases respectively, with 16 bases between them. The CDR3 consists of 15 residues. Germline V lookup: CDR1 MNHEY, CDR2 SVGAGI.

The chain carries TRBV11-2 and TRBJ1-1; D might be TRBD1 (6 bases). The CDR3 extends over 13 amino acids. Trimming took 1 base from V and 7 from J, leaving 10 bases between them. Germline CDR1 reads SGHAT; CDR2 reads FQNNGV. The CDR3 DNA sequence: TGTGCCAGCAGCTTAGGGGGGCGGAATGAAGCTTTCTTT. Its translation: CASSLGGRNEAFF.

This clone was found once. This chain links TRBV6-5 with TRBJ2-3; D gene ambiguous. The V gene's germline CDR1 is MNHEY and CDR2 SVGAGI. The CDR3 totals 13 residues. Trimming removed 4 bases from V and 0 bases from J, with 5 bases in between. CDR3 DNA sequence: TGTGCCAGCAGTTCGTTCAGCACAGATACGCAGTATTTT. Its translation is CASSSFSTDTQYF.

V and J are TRBV5-4 and TRBJ2-3; D may be TRBD2 (5 bases). V gave up 0 bases and J gave up 5 bases, with 7 bases separating them. Per the germline V gene, CDR1 is SGHNT and CDR2 is YYREEE (reference sequence). The CDR3 consists of 13 residues. CDR3 region: CASSLAGVDTQYF. The DNA for the CDR3 is TGTGCCAGCAGCTTGGCCGGGGTAGATACGCAGTATTTT.